A single sample is the source of the 13 T cell receptor beta chains below, sequenced in a study of T-cell memory formation after mild COVID-19. From the 5' RACE reads, TCRdb called clonotypes with MiXCR, one entry per CDR3 protein. This sample has 85,000 to 130,000 distinct CDR3 sequences, with around 12% found just once. The specimen sequenced was PBMCs or a T cell subset sorted from them (not recorded which). The receptors derive from an adult woman who had mild COVID-19 (a few samples of this study predate the infection). Cell type and time point are not known.

This clonotype has more than one count but fewer than ten. The chain couples TRBV7-3 to TRBJ1-4; D not certain. The CDR3 spans 14 residues. Germline V lookup: CDR1 SGHTA, CDR2 FQGTGA. Trimming left V 2 bases short and J 8 bases short, with 12 bases between. CDR3 bases: TGTGCCAGCAGCTTATCCGCAGGAAGGGAAAAACTGTTTTTT. Translating gives CASSLSAGREKLFF. The complete variable domain, with remaining parts taken from reference TRBV7-3 and TRBJ1-4, reads GAGVSQTPSNKVTEKGKYVELRCDPISGHTALYWYRQSLGQGPEFLIYFQGTGAADDSGLPNDRFFAVRPEGSVSTLKIQRTERGDSAVYLCASSLSAGREKLFFGSGTQLSVL.

The V call is TRBV4-1, the J call TRBJ2-2; unclear D gene. V lost 0 bases to trimming and J lost 4 bases, with 6 bases between them. The CDR3 sequence is 14 residues long. Germline lookup yields CDR1 MGHRA and CDR2 YSYEKL. CDR3 coding DNA: TGCGCCAGCAGCCAAGACAGGTCCACCGGGGAGCTGTTTTTT. Its protein is CASSQDRSTGELFF.

In DNA form, the CDR3 reads TGCAGTGCTAGAGAAGAGTCTCTGGGGAGGGGTTTTTATAGCAATCAGCCCCAGCATTTT. It yields the protein CSAREESLGRGFYSNQPQHF. V gene TRBV20-1 combines with J gene TRBJ1-5, with D possibly TRBD1 on 5 matching bases. Trimming cost V 0 bases and J 0 bases, with 24 bases left between them. The V gene's germline CDR1 is DFQATT and CDR2 SNEGSKA (reference sequence). CDR3 size: 20 residues.

The chain recombines TRBV19 with TRBJ2-3; weak D call: TRBD2 (6 bases). Germline CDR1 reads LNHDA; CDR2 reads SQIVND (reference sequence). The CDR3 covers 15 residues. Trimming cost V 3 bases and J 0 bases, with 10 bases left between them. CDR3 coding DNA: TGTGCCAGTAGTATTGGAGGGACCAGCACAGATACGCAGTATTTT. Translated: CASSIGGTSTDTQYF. Full variable domain (outside the CDR3, taken from reference TRBV19 and TRBJ2-3): DGGITQSPKYLFRKEGQNVTLSCEQNLNHDAMYWYRQDPGQGLRLIYYSQIVNDFQKGDIAEGYSVSREKKESFPLTVTSAQKNPTAFYLCASSIGGTSTDTQYFGPGTRLTVL.

For the CDR3, the DNA is TGCAGCGTCGGAACAGGGTGGGGCACTGAAGCTTTCTTT. As protein: CSVGTGWGTEAFF. The rearrangement uses TRBV29-1 and TRBJ1-1, with D possibly being TRBD1 (6 bases). This CDR3 region has 13 residues. The germline V gene has CDR1 SQVTM and CDR2 ANQGSEA. The V and J ends lost 6 bases and 4 bases respectively, with 15 bases between them.

This clonotype was seen more than once but under ten times. The gene calls are TRBV3-1 and TRBJ2-3; D gene unclear. The CDR3 is 16 residues long. From germline, CDR1 is LGHDT and CDR2 YNNKEL (reference sequence). V lost 5 bases, J lost 1 base, and 16 bases lay in between. The CDR3, as DNA: TGTGCCAGCAGCAAACTAACTCGGATCGGCACAGATACGCAGTATTTT. This translates into CASSKLTRIGTDTQYF.

V gene TRBV5-5 combines with J gene TRBJ2-7; D might be TRBD2 (6 bases). V was pared by 2 bases and J by 2 bases, with 11 bases between. Germline CDR1 and CDR2: SGHKS and YYEKEE (reference sequence). CDR3 length: 14 amino acids. CDR3 sequence (DNA): TGTGCCAGCAGCTTTGGGGGGTTGACCTACGAGCAGTACTTC. Translating gives CASSFGGLTYEQYF.

The chain uses TRBV11-2 and TRBJ2-3, with 10 bases lining up with TRBD2. The CDR3 spans 15 residues. From germline, CDR1 is SGHAT and CDR2 FQNNGV. V shed 3 bases, J shed 3 bases, and the junction held 3 bases outside the gene matches. The CDR3 sequence: CASSFSGGLTDTQYF. The CDR3 DNA reads as TGTGCCAGCAGCTTTAGCGGGGGGCTAACAGATACGCAGTATTTT.

The chain links TRBV27 to TRBJ2-3; D gene unclear. The germline V and J ends were trimmed by 3 bases and 0 bases, with 7 bases remaining between them. This CDR3 has 14 residues. The germline gives CDR1 MNHEY, CDR2 SMNVEV (reference sequence). In DNA, the CDR3 is TGTGCCAGCAGTTTTTTTATTAGCACAGATACGCAGTATTTT. This codes for CASSFFISTDTQYF.

This clonotype was seen repeatedly, ten times or more. This sequence joins TRBV11-2 and TRBJ2-1; TRBD2 is a possible D gene (6 bases). The V gene's germline CDR1 is SGHAT and CDR2 FQNNGV. The length of the CDR3 is 15 residues. The V and J ends lost 3 bases and 3 bases respectively, with 12 bases between them. The CDR3 loop reads CASSFGGGYYNEQFF. The DNA for the CDR3 is TGTGCCAGCAGCTTTGGGGGAGGCTACTACAATGAGCAGTTCTTC.

This clonotype was observed at least ten times. This chain connects TRBV7-9 to TRBJ2-3; D is ambiguous. Trimming removed 0 bases from V and 5 bases from J, with 3 bases in between. Germline V lookup: CDR1 SEHNR, CDR2 FQNEAQ (reference sequence). This CDR3 contains 12 residues. The CDR3 reads CASSLAQDTQYF. In DNA, the CDR3 is TGTGCCAGCAGCTTAGCGCAAGATACGCAGTATTTT.

The sample holds a few counts of this clonotype. V and J are TRBV7-9 and TRBJ2-7; 7 nucleotides align to TRBD1. CDR3 size: 14 residues. CDR1 is SEHNR, CDR2 FQNEAQ, per germline (reference sequence). Trimming cost V 2 bases and J 3 bases; bases outside gene matches: 4. The CDR3 protein is CASSLQGVYYEQYF. The CDR3 DNA follows: TGTGCCAGCAGCTTACAGGGGGTTTACTACGAGCAGTACTTC.

The gene calls are TRBV6-2 or TRBV6-3 and TRBJ2-3; 9 bases map to TRBD1. The CDR3 loop spans 20 amino acids. Trimming removed 0 bases from V and 3 bases from J; junction bases left unmatched: 16. Germline V gene lookup returns CDR1 MNHEY and CDR2 SVGEGT. Here the CDR3 reads CASSYSITPDRGIETDTQYF. The CDR3 DNA reads as TGTGCCAGCAGTTACTCGATTACCCCGGACAGGGGTATCGAGACAGATACGCAGTATTTT.